The 22 T cell receptor beta chains below were found in one sample sequenced in a study of cytomegalovirus exposure and HLA in healthy donors. The assay was immunoSEQ multiplex PCR, and TCRdb's table has in-frame clones only and misses some. The repertoire includes about 160,000 clones, under 90% of them detected once, and approximately 10% sits in the top ten. Sequenced input: PBMCs. The receptors here all came from a woman in her late teens or twenties in good health and CMV-seropositive.

V gene TRBV4-3 combines with J gene TRBJ1-1; D call uncertain. The germline CDR1 and CDR2 sequences are LGHNA and YSLEER. The CDR3 sequence is 12 residues long. Trimming removed 4 bases at V and 1 base at J, with 4 bases between. This CDR3 reads CASSRGNTEAFF. In DNA, the CDR3 is TGCGCCAGCAGCCGAGGGAACACTGAAGCTTTCTTT.

Concerning this clone itself: At one end the junction does not follow the germline gene, possibly because of a read error. The chain has TRBV7-7 and TRBJ2-5, with D unresolved. The CDR3 spans 13 residues. The V gene's germline CDR1 is SSHAT and CDR2 FNYEAQ (reference sequence). The CDR3 DNA reads as TGTGCTAGCAGCTTAGTCTCACGGGAGACCCAGTACTTC. Translated, it gives CASSLVSRETQYF.

The genes are TRBV15 and TRBJ2-7, with 7 bases that match TRBD1. CDR1 and CDR2 from the germline V gene are LNHNV and YYDKDF (reference sequence). After removal of 3 bases from V and 4 bases from J, the junction contained 6 bases not matched to a gene. The CDR3 consists of 14 residues. CDR3 region: CATSSPGQSYEQYF. CDR3 bases: TGTGCCACCAGCAGCCCGGGACAGTCATACGAGCAGTACTTC.

The V call is TRBV2, the J call TRBJ1-5; 7 nucleotides match TRBD1. The CDR3 covers 14 residues. Looked up from germline, CDR1 is SNHLY and CDR2 is FYNNEI. With V trimmed by 4 bases and J by 2 bases, 2 bases remained unmatched. CDR3 bases: TGTGCCAGCAGTGGGCAGGGGGGCAATCAGCCCCAGCATTTT. Amino acid sequence: CASSGQGGNQPQHF.

This chain connects TRBV29-1 to TRBJ1-2, with 8 bases identical to TRBD1. Per germline, CDR1 SQVTM and CDR2 ANQGSEA. This CDR3 spans 14 amino acids. With 5 bases clipped from V and 6 bases from J, the junction kept 11 bases outside the gene matches. The CDR3 nucleotides are TGCAGCGTTCTACAGGACAGGGAGGTCCATGGCTACACCTTC. It encodes CSVLQDREVHGYTF. Together with reference TRBV29-1 and TRBJ1-2, the CDR3 gives the full variable domain: SAVISQKPSRDICQRGTSLTIQCQVDSQVTMMFWYRQQPGQSLTLIATANQGSEATYESGFVIDKFPISRPNLTFSTLTVSNMSPEDSSIYLCSVLQDREVHGYTFGSGTRLTVV.

This clone was detected only once. V is TRBV5-4 and J is TRBJ2-3; perhaps TRBD2 as D (6 bases). The ends were cut back, 2 bases at V and 0 bases at J, with 7 bases in the middle. The CDR3 consists of 14 residues. CDR1 and CDR2 (germline): SGHNT, YYREEE (reference sequence). The CDR3 protein is CASSFSGSTDTQYF. The DNA for the CDR3 is TGTGCCAGCAGCTTTAGCGGAAGCACAGATACGCAGTATTTT.

The CDR3 sequence is CASSIGVWREIAKNIQYF. The CDR3 region has the DNA TGTGCCAGTAGTATAGGGGTTTGGCGGGAGATCGCCAAAAACATTCAGTACTTC. The chain uses TRBV19 and TRBJ2-4, with 7 bases matching TRBD2. This CDR3 region has 18 residues. CDR1 is LNHDA and CDR2 is SQIVND in the germline V gene (reference sequence). V was clipped by 1 base and J by 1 base; unmatched bases: 10.

The chain carries TRBV6-4 and TRBJ2-2, with TRBD2 as a possible D gene (5 bases). Trimming took off 2 bases at V and 4 bases at J, with 5 bases between the two ends. The length of the CDR3 is 13 residues. Germline values: CDR1 MRHNA, CDR2 SNTAGT. For the CDR3, the DNA is TGTGCCAGCAGTGACACTAGCACCGGGGAGCTGTTTTTT. As protein: CASSDTSTGELFF.

The chain joins TRBV11-3 to TRBJ2-5, with D perhaps matching TRBD2 (6 bases). There are 13 residues in the CDR3. Germline values: CDR1 SGHNT, CDR2 YENEEA. Trimming cost V 5 bases and J 5 bases, with 12 bases left between them. The CDR3 nucleotides are TGTGCCAGCAGCCCGACTAGTTGGGAGACCCAGTACTTC. It encodes CASSPTSWETQYF.

This chain links TRBV19 with TRBJ2-1; TRBD1 aligns across 7 bases. With 10 bases clipped from V and 3 bases from J, the junction kept 9 bases outside the gene matches. Germline CDR1 LNHDA, CDR2 SQIVND (reference sequence). The CDR3 is made up of 14 amino acids. DNA of the CDR3: TGTGCCACTGCGAGGGACAGCCTCTACAATGAGCAGTTCTTC. It specifies CATARDSLYNEQFF.

The chain employs TRBV11-2 and TRBJ2-1, with TRBD2 matching over 7 bases. The junction had 15 bases not matched to a gene; V was cut back by 7 bases and J by 9 bases. This CDR3 spans 15 amino acids. CDR1 is SGHAT, CDR2 FQNNGV, per germline. CDR3 coding DNA: TGTGCCAGCACCACCTGGGGGGGAGTGGCGCGTGAGCAGTTCTTC. Encoded protein: CASTTWGGVAREQFF.

This clone has just a few counts. V is TRBV28 and J is TRBJ1-2; D possibly corresponds to TRBD1 (6 bases). This CDR3 spans 11 amino acids. CDR1 and CDR2 from the germline V gene are MDHEN and SYDVKM. V was cut by 5 bases and J by 11 bases, with 12 bases left in between. The CDR3 bases are TGTGCCAGCAGTCAAAGGACAGTATACACCTTC. This gives the protein CASSQRTVYTF.

This chain uses TRBV7-2 with TRBJ2-5; 7 bases align to TRBD1. The trim removed 4 bases at V and 1 base at J, leaving 12 bases unmatched. Germline CDR1 and CDR2: SGHTA and FQGNSA. CDR3 length: 17 amino acids. The CDR3 coding sequence is TGTGCCAGCAGCTCACGACAGGGAGCGTACTTCCAAGAGACCCAGTACTTC. Protein product: CASSSRQGAYFQETQYF.

The V gene is TRBV6-5, the J gene TRBJ2-7, with D possibly being TRBD2 (6 bases). Trimming left V 6 bases short and J 4 bases short, with 13 bases between. This CDR3 spans 13 amino acids. Germline V gene sequence: CDR1 MNHEY, CDR2 SVGAGI. CDR3 nucleotides: TGTGCCAGCAGAGCCGGGACTCTTTACGAGCAGTACTTC. This translates into CASRAGTLYEQYF.

This clone appeared a single time. The V gene is TRBV30, the J gene TRBJ1-1, with 7 bases matching TRBD1. The CDR3 covers 15 residues. Trimming removed 1 base from V and 4 bases from J; junction bases left unmatched: 9. Germline V lookup: CDR1 GTSNPN, CDR2 SVGIG (reference sequence). CDR3 in DNA: TGTGCCTGGAGTGGTCCGGGACAGATACCCACTGAAGCTTTCTTT. Residues: CAWSGPGQIPTEAFF. Based on the CDR3 plus reference TRBV30 and TRBJ1-1, the full variable domain is SQTIHQWPATLVQPVGSPLSLECTVEGTSNPNLYWYRQAAGRGLQLLFYSVGIGQISSEVPQNLSASRPQDRQFILSSKKLLLSDSGFYLCAWSGPGQIPTEAFFGQGTRLTVV.

The chain is built from TRBV5-4 and TRBJ2-1; 10 bases match TRBD2. Trimming took 2 bases from V and 8 from J; bases not matched to a gene: 4. This CDR3 contains 14 residues. The germline CDR1 and CDR2 sequences are SGHNT and YYREEE (reference sequence). In DNA, the CDR3 is TGTGCCAGCAGCTTTGTGAGCGGGGGGGATGAGCAGTTCTTC. It translates to CASSFVSGGDEQFF.

This clone was found once. V usage is TRBV5-1 and J usage is TRBJ2-7; the D gene is possibly TRBD1 (6 bases). Germline V gene lookup returns CDR1 SGHRS and CDR2 YFSETQ. V was pared by 0 bases and J by 1 base, with 14 bases between. CDR3 length equals 16 residues. CDR3 sequence reads: CASSLGAGDWSYEQYF. Written as DNA, the CDR3 is TGCGCCAGCAGCTTGGGGGCAGGGGATTGGTCCTACGAGCAGTACTTC.

This clone was seen just once. The chain is built from TRBV27 and TRBJ2-7; unclear D gene. The CDR3 has 13 amino acids. The V gene lost 2 bases and the J gene lost 6 bases, with 11 bases spanning the gap. The germline V gene has CDR1 MNHEY and CDR2 SMNVEV (reference sequence). The CDR3 reads CASSLALFGEQYF. Here the CDR3 DNA reads TGTGCCAGCAGTTTAGCTCTATTCGGCGAGCAGTACTTC.

This sequence joins TRBV4-3 and TRBJ1-2, with D unresolved. Trimming took 0 bases from V and 4 from J, leaving 18 bases between them. Per germline, CDR1 LGHNA and CDR2 YSLEER. There are 17 residues in the CDR3. The CDR3 here is CASSQDIHPQKSYGYTF. The CDR3, as DNA: TGCGCCAGCAGCCAAGATATACATCCCCAGAAAAGCTATGGCTACACCTTC.

CDR3 region: CASTDTGNTIYF. The CDR3 nucleotides are TGCGCCAGCACGGACACTGGAAACACCATATATTTT. The V call is TRBV5-1, the J call TRBJ1-3; D might be TRBD1 (5 bases). The CDR3 extends over 12 amino acids. Looked up from germline, CDR1 is SGHRS and CDR2 is YFSETQ. V shed 6 bases and J shed 2 bases, with 6 bases lying between them.

The chain has TRBV18 and TRBJ2-4, with D tentatively TRBD1 (5 bases). Germline V lookup: CDR1 KGHSH, CDR2 LQKENI. V lost 6 bases to trimming and J lost 15 bases, with 21 bases between them. This CDR3 has 13 residues. CDR3 sequence (DNA): TGTGCCAGCTCCCTAAACAGGCCCCCTTGCCCGTACTTC. Translation: CASSLNRPPCPYF. Drawing the rest from reference TRBV18 and TRBJ2-4, the complete variable domain is NAGVMQNPRHLVRRRGQEARLRCSPMKGHSHVYWYRQLPEEGLKFMVYLQKENIIDESGMPKERFSAEFPKEGPSILRIQQVVRGDSAAYFCASSLNRPPCPYFGAGTRLSVL.

The genes are TRBV29-1 and TRBJ2-7; 8 bases map to TRBD1. J gave up 6 bases and V 0 bases, and 7 bases lay outside the gene matches. Germline CDR1 reads SQVTM; CDR2 reads ANQGSEA. The CDR3 runs to 14 residues. CDR3 coding DNA: TGCAGCGTTGAAGAAACAGGGGGATTAAGCGAGCAGTACTTC. It translates to CSVEETGGLSEQYF.